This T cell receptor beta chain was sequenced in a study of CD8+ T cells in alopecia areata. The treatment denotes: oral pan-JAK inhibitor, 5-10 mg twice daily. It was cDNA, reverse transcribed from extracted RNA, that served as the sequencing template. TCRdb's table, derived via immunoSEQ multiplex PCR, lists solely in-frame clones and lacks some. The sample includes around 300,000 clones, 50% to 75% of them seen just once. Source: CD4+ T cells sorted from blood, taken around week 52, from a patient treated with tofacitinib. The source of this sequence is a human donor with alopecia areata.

CDR3: CASSLGGLQQFF. CDR3 nucleotide sequence: TGTGCCAGCAGCTTAGGGGGACTTCAGCAGTTCTTC. The J gene is TRBJ2-1, the V gene TRBV7-9, with D possibly TRBD2 on 6 matching bases. Germline V lookup: CDR1 SEHNR, CDR2 FQNEAQ (reference sequence). V shed 1 base and J shed 11 bases, with 9 bases lying between them. This CDR3 spans 12 amino acids.